The 27 T cell receptor beta chains reported below all come from one sample, sequenced in a study of blood T cells in healthy people across ages (dated by TCRdb to the mid-2010s). The library was generated by 5' RACE. Sequencer: Illumina HiSeq 2500. A second PCR of about 6 to 11 cycles was performed with a sample-barcoded 5' primer and a J-beta primer mix. TCRdb reworked the public reads: Q25 trimming with fastp, MiXCR clone assembly, productive beta chains retained. Rows are unified per CDR3 protein, each entry keeping the most common DNA and genes. Recorded for this sample are 700,000 to 950,000 distinct CDR3 sequences; roughly two fifths of them occurred a single time. 20% to 25% of the sample is taken by the ten largest. Sequencing was performed on blood. These receptor sequences come from a woman aged 60 to 75 in good health.

There are a few counts of this clonotype. V is TRBV3-1 and J is TRBJ2-1, with D uncertain. V lost 2 bases, J lost 4 bases, and 15 bases lay in between. Germline V gene sequence: CDR1 LGHDT, CDR2 YNNKEL (reference sequence). The CDR3 contains 16 residues. The CDR3 spells CASSQSMTNEYNEQFF. CDR3 DNA: TGTGCCAGCAGCCAAAGTATGACAAACGAATACAATGAGCAGTTCTTC.

This clonotype occurred many times. The genes are TRBV7-9 and TRBJ1-4; TRBD1 aligns across 11 bases. The CDR3 spans 16 residues. Trimming cost V 3 bases and J 8 bases; bases outside gene matches: 8. Germline lookup yields CDR1 SEHNR and CDR2 FQNEAQ (reference sequence). The CDR3 coding sequence is TGTGCCAGCAGCTTTTCCGGACAGGGGGCGAAAGAAAAACTGTTTTTT. It translates to CASSFSGQGAKEKLFF.

The V gene is TRBV7-9, the J gene TRBJ2-1, with TRBD1 matching 8 bases. V was clipped by 5 bases and J by 7 bases; unmatched bases: 4. Germline CDR1 is SEHNR and CDR2 is FQNEAQ (reference sequence). CDR3 length: 13 residues. CDR3 nucleotides: TGTGCCAGCAGCATGACAGGGGATAATGAGCAGTTCTTC. Translating gives CASSMTGDNEQFF. Looking up the rest from reference TRBV7-9 and TRBJ2-1 gives the full variable domain: DTGVSQNPRHKITKRGQNVTFRCDPISEHNRLYWYRQTLGQGPEFLTYFQNEAQLEKSRLLSDRFSAERPKGSFSTLEIQRTEQGDSAMYLCASSMTGDNEQFFGPGTRLTVL.

This clonotype has just a few counts. A much larger clone differs by one base, so this may be a read error. This chain uses TRBV29-1 with TRBJ2-5; perhaps D is TRBD1 or TRBD2 (5 bases each). This CDR3 region has 15 residues. CDR1 and CDR2 from the germline V gene are SQVTM and ANQGSEA. Trimming cost V 8 bases and J 11 bases, with 30 bases left between them. CDR3 nucleotide sequence: TGCAGCACCACCGGGACGGAGGTGGGATTCGATGAGCAGTACTTC. Translating it yields CSTTGTEVGFDEQYF.

CDR3 region: CSVGKTSGNRYNEQFF. The CDR3 coding sequence is TGCAGCGTTGGTAAGACTAGCGGGAATCGATACAATGAGCAGTTCTTC. The chain uses TRBV29-1 and TRBJ2-1; 11 bases agree with TRBD2. Germline V gene sequence: CDR1 SQVTM, CDR2 ANQGSEA. J gave up 4 bases and V 4 bases, and 9 bases lay outside the gene matches. There are 16 residues in the CDR3.

The rearrangement links TRBV3-1 to TRBJ2-6; D might be TRBD2 (5 bases). Looked up from germline, CDR1 is LGHDT and CDR2 is YNNKEL (reference sequence). The CDR3 runs 14 residues. V lost 7 bases and J lost 4, with 11 bases in between. Here the CDR3 DNA reads TGTGCCAGCAATTCACGGGGAGGGGCCAACGTCCTGACTTTC. It encodes CASNSRGGANVLTF. The entire variable domain, with the rest obtained from reference TRBV3-1 and TRBJ2-6, is as follows: DTAVSQTPKYLVTQMGNDKSIKCEQNLGHDTMYWYKQDSKKFLKIMFSYNNKELIINETVPNRFSPKSPDKAHLNLHINSLELGDSAVYFCASNSRGGANVLTFGAGSRLTVL.

This clonotype was observed a few times. This chain joins TRBV20-1 and TRBJ2-7; D uncertain. With 5 bases removed from V and 3 bases from J, the gap between germline ends came to 8 bases. CDR3 length: 11 residues. From germline, CDR1 is DFQATT and CDR2 SNEGSKA (reference sequence). This CDR3 reads CSASLYYEQYF. CDR3 coding DNA: TGCAGTGCTTCCCTTTACTACGAGCAGTACTTC.

Only a few counts were recorded for this clonotype. The gene calls are TRBV7-2 and TRBJ2-7; 8 bases are shared with TRBD1. Per the germline V gene, CDR1 is SGHTA and CDR2 is FQGNSA. The CDR3 loop spans 17 amino acids. Trimming took 2 bases from V and 3 from J; bases not matched to a gene: 12. The CDR3 here is CASSLSQGQAVFYEQYF. The CDR3 DNA sequence: TGTGCCAGCAGCTTAAGCCAGGGACAGGCGGTATTCTACGAGCAGTACTTC.

The chain carries TRBV6-5 and TRBJ2-1; D not certain. This CDR3 is 14 amino acids long. Germline values: CDR1 MNHEY, CDR2 SVGAGI. V lost 3 bases and J 7 bases, leaving 13 bases between the germline ends. In DNA, the CDR3 is TGTGCCAGCAGTTATCGGCCCCGCGGTAATGAGCAGTTCTTC. This gives the protein CASSYRPRGNEQFF.

The J gene is TRBJ2-7, the V gene TRBV12-3 or TRBV12-4; TRBD1 aligns across 12 bases. The CDR3 length is 15 residues. V shed 5 bases, J shed 6 bases, and the junction held 8 bases outside the gene matches. The CDR3 sequence is CASSIWGQGAGEQYF. For the CDR3, the DNA is TGTGCCAGCAGTATCTGGGGACAGGGGGCAGGCGAGCAGTACTTC.

This chain uses TRBV7-6 with TRBJ2-7; 8 bases are a match to TRBD1. The J call could be wrong; TRBJ2-5 is a better fit for the DNA end. This CDR3 spans 15 amino acids. Germline V gene sequence: CDR1 SGHVS, CDR2 FNYEAQ. The CDR3 sequence is CASSLYGQGGETQYF. The CDR3 DNA sequence: TGTGCCAGCAGCTTATACGGACAGGGAGGAGAGACCCAGTACTTC.

This chain joins TRBV15 and TRBJ1-5, with D unclear. With 2 bases removed from V and 3 bases from J, the gap between germline ends came to 11 bases. The CDR3 length is 15 residues. The V gene's germline CDR1 is LNHNV and CDR2 YYDKDF (reference sequence). The CDR3, as DNA: TGTGCCACCAGCAGAACGGGTTATAACAATCAGCCCCAGCATTTT. Translated: CATSRTGYNNQPQHF.

The chain recombines TRBV19 with TRBJ2-1, with TRBD2 identical over 10 bases. Germline CDR1 LNHDA, CDR2 SQIVND (reference sequence). The CDR3 runs to 16 residues. The junction had 11 bases not matched to a gene; V was cut back by 4 bases and J by 8 bases. The CDR3 sequence: CASSKSPSGSRYEQFF. Written as DNA, the CDR3 is TGTGCCAGTAGTAAATCTCCTAGCGGGAGTAGGTATGAGCAGTTCTTC. The entire variable domain, with the rest obtained from reference TRBV19 and TRBJ2-1, is as follows: DGGITQSPKYLFRKEGQNVTLSCEQNLNHDAMYWYRQDPGQGLRLIYYSQIVNDFQKGDIAEGYSVSREKKESFPLTVTSAQKNPTAFYLCASSKSPSGSRYEQFFGPGTRLTVL.

This rearrangement joins TRBV9 to TRBJ1-1; 8 bases are a match to TRBD1. Germline V gene lookup returns CDR1 SGDLS and CDR2 YYNGEE. The CDR3 is 16 residues long. With 3 bases clipped from V and 1 base from J, the junction kept 8 bases outside the gene matches. Here the CDR3 DNA reads TGTGCCAGCAGCGAACCAGTAGGGACAGGGAACACTGAAGCTTTCTTT. This encodes CASSEPVGTGNTEAFF.

This clonotype was found once. This sequence joins TRBV28 and TRBJ2-1, with D possibly being TRBD2 (6 bases). Germline V gene data show CDR1 as MDHEN and CDR2 as SYDVKM. V was shortened by 7 bases and J by 4 bases, with 26 bases between the two germline ends. The CDR3 loop spans 18 amino acids. CDR3 in DNA: TGTGCCAGCACCAACGGGGGTTGGTGGGACGCGGGATACAATGAGCAGTTCTTC. Translation gives CASTNGGWWDAGYNEQFF.

As regards this clonotype: A much bigger clone sits one base away, suggesting this may be a read error. The chain has TRBV29-1 and TRBJ2-7; TRBD1 might be the D (6 bases). The CDR3 loop spans 14 amino acids. Germline CDR1 and CDR2: SQVTM and ANQGSEA. As DNA, the CDR3 is TGCAACGTTGGGTACGGTCAGGGGAGCTACGAGCAGTACTTC. This codes for CNVGYGQGSYEQYF.

V is TRBV7-9 and J is TRBJ2-5; 13 bases are shared with TRBD2. The DNA matches TRBJ2-7 better at its end, which makes the J call doubtful. Per the germline V gene, CDR1 is SEHNR and CDR2 is FQNEAQ (reference sequence). The CDR3 sequence is 16 residues long. The CDR3 sequence is CASSLGLAGEGFEQYF. CDR3 DNA: TGTGCCAGCAGCCTAGGACTAGCGGGAGAAGGATTCGAGCAGTACTTC.

This clonotype occurred a few times. The chain carries TRBV6-4 and TRBJ2-1, with D unresolved. CDR3 size: 13 residues. Trimming cost V 4 bases and J 5 bases, with 9 bases left between them. Germline-derived CDR1 and CDR2 are MRHNA and SNTAGT. The DNA for the CDR3 is TGTGCCAGCAGTGTTCAGTCCCACAATGAGCAGTTCTTC. This encodes CASSVQSHNEQFF.

The chain combines TRBV11-1 with TRBJ2-1; a possible D gene is TRBD2 (5 bases). CDR3 size: 16 residues. Trimming left V 1 base short and J 0 bases short, with 10 bases between. Germline V CDR1 and CDR2: SGHAT, FQDESV (reference sequence). CDR3 bases: TGTGCCAGCAGCTTAGGGACTGACCACTCCTACAATGAGCAGTTCTTC. Its translation is CASSLGTDHSYNEQFF.

At least ten counts were recorded for this clonotype. V and J are TRBV9 and TRBJ2-7; 7 bases fit TRBD2. Germline CDR1 and CDR2: SGDLS and YYNGEE. The CDR3 sequence is 14 residues long. Trimming removed 3 bases from V and 0 bases from J; junction bases left unmatched: 3. CDR3 nucleotide sequence: TGTGCCAGCAGCGCCAGCGGGAACTCCTACGAGCAGTACTTC. Protein product: CASSASGNSYEQYF.

The gene calls are TRBV6-2 or TRBV6-3 and TRBJ1-1; D not certain. V was pared by 3 bases and J by 3 bases, with 8 bases between. The CDR3 extends over 13 amino acids. Germline CDR1 is MNHEY and CDR2 is SVGEGT. The CDR3 region has the DNA TGTGCCAGCAGTTATAGGCTGGACACTGAAGCTTTCTTT. Its protein is CASSYRLDTEAFF.

About this clonotype: One end of the junction fails to match germline, which may point to a read error. This chain links TRBV5-1 with TRBJ2-7, with TRBD2 matching over 13 bases. Looked up from germline, CDR1 is SGHRS and CDR2 is YFSETQ. The CDR3 covers 17 residues. The DNA of the CDR3 is TGCGCCAGCAGCTGGGGCCTACTAGCGGGAGGGACCGAGGAGCAGTATTTC. Protein sequence: CASSWGLLAGGTEEQYF.

This clonotype has a handful of counts. V and J are TRBV7-3 and TRBJ2-3; the D gene is possibly TRBD2 (5 bases). The CDR3 has 15 amino acids. V was pared by 5 bases and J by 3 bases, with 15 bases between. Per germline, CDR1 SGHTA and CDR2 FQGTGA. The CDR3 here is CASSPAGAVTDTQYF. The CDR3 DNA is TGTGCCAGCAGCCCCGCAGGAGCGGTGACAGATACGCAGTATTTT.

The rearrangement links TRBV7-3 to TRBJ2-7, with TRBD2 matching 11 bases. The germline gives CDR1 SGHTA, CDR2 FQGTGA. Unmatched junction bases numbered 0, after V lost 3 bases and J lost 5 bases. The CDR3 covers 13 residues. Written as DNA, the CDR3 is TGTGCCAGCAGCTTGGGACTAGCGGACGAGCAGTACTTC. This gives the protein CASSLGLADEQYF.

This clonotype occurred a few times. V usage is TRBV12-3 or TRBV12-4 and J usage is TRBJ2-1; 10 bases agree with TRBD2. V lost 1 base and J lost 5; bases outside the gene matches: 8. The CDR3 spans 17 residues. The CDR3 spells CASSLGLAGELDNEQFF. The CDR3, as DNA: TGTGCCAGCAGTTTAGGGCTAGCGGGAGAACTCGACAATGAGCAGTTCTTC.

The chain is built from TRBV20-1 and TRBJ2-5, with D perhaps matching TRBD1 (5 bases). The CDR3 is 12 amino acids. The V gene's germline CDR1 is DFQATT and CDR2 SNEGSKA (reference sequence). The ends were cut back, 0 bases at V and 11 bases at J, with 13 bases in the middle. The CDR3 sequence is CSARDDSNEQYF. Written as DNA, the CDR3 is TGCAGTGCTAGAGATGACAGTAATGAGCAGTACTTC.

This clonotype was detected ten times or more. The chain joins TRBV5-1 to TRBJ2-7; D gene uncertain. Trimming cost V 4 bases and J 3 bases, with 5 bases left between them. The CDR3 is made up of 11 amino acids. Germline V gene data show CDR1 as SGHRS and CDR2 as YFSETQ. The DNA for the CDR3 is TGCGCCAGCAGCACCAACTACGAGCAGTACTTC. Encoded protein: CASSTNYEQYF.